This note documents a single T cell receptor beta chain sequence. This specimen belongs to a study of OX40 agonist ivuxolimab in advanced cancers. Whole-study context: Patients received the agonistic anti-OX40 (CD134) antibody ivuxolimab. Among those treated, three patients had partial responses, one with hepatocellular carcinoma and two with cutaneous melanoma. Hepatocellular carcinoma, melanoma, renal cell or head and neck cancer was diagnosed in the dose-escalation patients.

This table comes from immunoSEQ multiplex PCR, and its TCRdb copy is limited to in-frame clones, with some not included. The repertoire holds tens of thousands of clones, 80% to 85% seen once, with less than 7.5% in the top ten. The CDR3 is 14 residues long. V was trimmed by 5 bases and J by 0 bases, leaving 7 bases between them. CDR1 is MNHEY and CDR2 is SVGAGI in the germline V gene. The chain recombines TRBV6-5 with TRBJ1-4; D gene ambiguous. This TCR was sampled from an adult with an advanced solid tumor such as melanoma, head and neck, liver or kidney cancer. Sequences were derived from CD4+ or CD8+ T cells sorted from blood, sampled in a trial of the OX40 agonist ivuxolimab. CDR3 nucleotides: TGTGCCAGCAGTCTTAGTGCAACTAATGAAAAACTGTTTTTT. Translation gives CASSLSATNEKLFF.